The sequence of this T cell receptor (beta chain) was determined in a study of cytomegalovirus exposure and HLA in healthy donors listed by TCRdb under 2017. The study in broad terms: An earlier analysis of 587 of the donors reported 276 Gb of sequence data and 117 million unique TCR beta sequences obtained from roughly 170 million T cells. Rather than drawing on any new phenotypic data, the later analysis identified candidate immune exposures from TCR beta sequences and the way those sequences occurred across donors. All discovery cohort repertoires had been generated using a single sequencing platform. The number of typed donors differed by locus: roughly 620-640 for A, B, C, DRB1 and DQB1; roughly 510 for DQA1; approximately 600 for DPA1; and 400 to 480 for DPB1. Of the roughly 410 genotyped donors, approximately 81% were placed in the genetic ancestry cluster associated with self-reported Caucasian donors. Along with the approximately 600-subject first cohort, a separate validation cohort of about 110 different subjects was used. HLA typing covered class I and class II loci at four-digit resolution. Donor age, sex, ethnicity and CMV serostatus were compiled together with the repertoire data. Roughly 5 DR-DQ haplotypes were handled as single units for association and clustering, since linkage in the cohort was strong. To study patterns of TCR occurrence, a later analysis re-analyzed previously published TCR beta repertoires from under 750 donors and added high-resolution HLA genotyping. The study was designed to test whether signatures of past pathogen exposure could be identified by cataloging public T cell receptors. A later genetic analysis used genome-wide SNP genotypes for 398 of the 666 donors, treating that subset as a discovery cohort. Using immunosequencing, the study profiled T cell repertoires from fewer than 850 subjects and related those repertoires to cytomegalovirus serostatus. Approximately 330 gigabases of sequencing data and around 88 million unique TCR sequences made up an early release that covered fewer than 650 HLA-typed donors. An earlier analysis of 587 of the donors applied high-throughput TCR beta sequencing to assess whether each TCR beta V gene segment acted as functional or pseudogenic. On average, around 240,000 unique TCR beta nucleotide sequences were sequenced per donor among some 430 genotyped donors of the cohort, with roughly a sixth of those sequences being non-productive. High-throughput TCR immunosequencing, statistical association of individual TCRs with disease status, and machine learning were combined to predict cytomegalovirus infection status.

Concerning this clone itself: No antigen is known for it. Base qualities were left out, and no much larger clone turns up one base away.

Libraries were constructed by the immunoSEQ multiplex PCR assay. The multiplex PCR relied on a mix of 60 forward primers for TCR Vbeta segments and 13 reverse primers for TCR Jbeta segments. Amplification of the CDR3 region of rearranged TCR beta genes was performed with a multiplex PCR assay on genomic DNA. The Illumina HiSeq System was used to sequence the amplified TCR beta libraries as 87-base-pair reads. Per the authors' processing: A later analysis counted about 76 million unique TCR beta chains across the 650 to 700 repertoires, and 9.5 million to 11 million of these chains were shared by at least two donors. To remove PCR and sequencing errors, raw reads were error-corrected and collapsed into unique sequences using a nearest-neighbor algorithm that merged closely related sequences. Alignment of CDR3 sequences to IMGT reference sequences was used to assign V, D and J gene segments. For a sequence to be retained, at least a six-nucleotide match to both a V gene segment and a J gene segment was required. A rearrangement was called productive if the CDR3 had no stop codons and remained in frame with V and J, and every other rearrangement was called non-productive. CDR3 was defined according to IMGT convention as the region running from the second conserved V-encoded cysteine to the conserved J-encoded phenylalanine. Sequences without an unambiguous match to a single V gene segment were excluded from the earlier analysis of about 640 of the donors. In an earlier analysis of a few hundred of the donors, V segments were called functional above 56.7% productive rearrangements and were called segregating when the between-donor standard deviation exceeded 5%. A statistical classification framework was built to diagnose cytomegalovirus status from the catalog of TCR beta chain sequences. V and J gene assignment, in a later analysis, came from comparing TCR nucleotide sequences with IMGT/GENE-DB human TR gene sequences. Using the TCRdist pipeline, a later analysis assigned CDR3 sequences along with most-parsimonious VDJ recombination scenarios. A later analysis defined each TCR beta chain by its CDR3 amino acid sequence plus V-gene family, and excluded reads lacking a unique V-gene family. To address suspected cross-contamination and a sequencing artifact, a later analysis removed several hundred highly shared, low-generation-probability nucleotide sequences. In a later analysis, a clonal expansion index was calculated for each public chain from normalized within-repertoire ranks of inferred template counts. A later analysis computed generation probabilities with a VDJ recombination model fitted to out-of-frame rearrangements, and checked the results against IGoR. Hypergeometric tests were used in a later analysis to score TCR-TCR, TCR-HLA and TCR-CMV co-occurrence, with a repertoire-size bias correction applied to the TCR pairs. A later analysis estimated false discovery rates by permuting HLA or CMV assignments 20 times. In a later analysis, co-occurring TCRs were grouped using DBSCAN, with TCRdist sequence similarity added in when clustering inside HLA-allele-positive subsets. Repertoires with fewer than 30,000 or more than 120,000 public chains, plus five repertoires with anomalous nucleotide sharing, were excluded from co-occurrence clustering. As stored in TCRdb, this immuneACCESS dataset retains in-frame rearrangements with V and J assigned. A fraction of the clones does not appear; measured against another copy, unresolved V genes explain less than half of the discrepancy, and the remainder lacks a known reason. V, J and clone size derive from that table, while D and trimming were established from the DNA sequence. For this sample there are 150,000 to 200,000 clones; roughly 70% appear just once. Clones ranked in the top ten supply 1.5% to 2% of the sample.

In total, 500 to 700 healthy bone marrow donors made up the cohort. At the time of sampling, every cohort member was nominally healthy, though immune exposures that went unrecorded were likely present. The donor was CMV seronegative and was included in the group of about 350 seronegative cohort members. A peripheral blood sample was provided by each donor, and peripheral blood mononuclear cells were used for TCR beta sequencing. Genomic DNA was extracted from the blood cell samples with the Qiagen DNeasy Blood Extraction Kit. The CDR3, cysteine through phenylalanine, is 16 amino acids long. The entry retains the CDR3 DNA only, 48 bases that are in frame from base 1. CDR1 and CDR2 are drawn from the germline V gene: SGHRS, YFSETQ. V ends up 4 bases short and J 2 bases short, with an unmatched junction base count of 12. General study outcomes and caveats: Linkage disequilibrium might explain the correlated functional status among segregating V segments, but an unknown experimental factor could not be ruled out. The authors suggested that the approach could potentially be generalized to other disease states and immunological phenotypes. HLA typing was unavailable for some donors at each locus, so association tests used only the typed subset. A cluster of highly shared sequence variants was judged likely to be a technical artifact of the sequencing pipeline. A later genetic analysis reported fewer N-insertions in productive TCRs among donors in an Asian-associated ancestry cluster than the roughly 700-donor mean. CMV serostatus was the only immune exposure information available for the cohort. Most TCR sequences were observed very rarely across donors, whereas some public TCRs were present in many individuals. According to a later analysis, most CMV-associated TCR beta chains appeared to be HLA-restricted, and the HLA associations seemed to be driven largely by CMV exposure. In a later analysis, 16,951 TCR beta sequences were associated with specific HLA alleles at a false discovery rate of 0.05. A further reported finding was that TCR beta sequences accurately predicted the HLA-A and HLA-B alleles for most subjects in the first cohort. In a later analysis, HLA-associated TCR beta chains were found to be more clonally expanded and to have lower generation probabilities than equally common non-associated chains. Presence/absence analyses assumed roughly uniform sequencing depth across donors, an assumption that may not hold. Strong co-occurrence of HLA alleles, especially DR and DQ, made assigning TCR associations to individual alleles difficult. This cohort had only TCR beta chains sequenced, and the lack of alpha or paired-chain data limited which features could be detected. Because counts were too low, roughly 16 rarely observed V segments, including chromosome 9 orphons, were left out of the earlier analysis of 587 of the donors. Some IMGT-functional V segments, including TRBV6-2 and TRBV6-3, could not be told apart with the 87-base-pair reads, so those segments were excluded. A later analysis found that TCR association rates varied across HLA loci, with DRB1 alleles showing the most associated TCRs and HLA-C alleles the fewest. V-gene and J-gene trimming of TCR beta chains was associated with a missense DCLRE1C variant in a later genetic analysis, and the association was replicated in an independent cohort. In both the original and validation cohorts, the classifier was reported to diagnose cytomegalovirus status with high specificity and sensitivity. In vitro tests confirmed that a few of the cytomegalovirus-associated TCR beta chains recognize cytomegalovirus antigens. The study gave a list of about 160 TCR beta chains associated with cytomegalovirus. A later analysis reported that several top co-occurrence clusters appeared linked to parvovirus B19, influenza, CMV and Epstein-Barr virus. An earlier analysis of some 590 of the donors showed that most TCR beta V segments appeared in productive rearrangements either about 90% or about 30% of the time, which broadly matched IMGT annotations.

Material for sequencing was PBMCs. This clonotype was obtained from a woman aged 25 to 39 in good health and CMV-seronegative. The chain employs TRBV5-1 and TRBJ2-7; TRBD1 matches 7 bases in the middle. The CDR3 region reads CASSPTPGTATYEQYF. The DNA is TGCGCCAGCAGCCCGACCCCCGGGACAGCTACCTACGAGCAGTACTTC. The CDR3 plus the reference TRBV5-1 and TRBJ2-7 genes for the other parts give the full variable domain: KAGVTQTPRYLIKTRGQQVTLSCSPISGHRSVSWYQQTPGQGLQFLFEYFSETQRNKGNFPGRFSGRQFSNSRSEMNVSTLELGDSALYLCASSPTPGTATYEQYFGPGTRLTVT.